This T cell receptor (beta chain) came from a study of cytomegalovirus exposure and HLA in healthy donors. The CDR3 is made up of 19 amino acids. Deletions cut 0 bases from V and 0 bases from J, with 18 bases between. Germline CDR1 is LGHNA and CDR2 is YSLEER. With 60 Vbeta and 13 Jbeta primers, the PCR was carried out. The assay was immunoSEQ multiplex PCR, and TCRdb's table has in-frame clones only and misses some. This table holds some 130,000 clones, about four fifths found once. Study-wide findings and caveats: Specificity of three CMV-associated chains for CMV antigens was verified in vitro.

In the case of this clone: The antigen is undetermined.

This sequence was found in a man aged 25-40 years in good health and CMV-seronegative. Sequenced sample: PBMCs. This chain links TRBV4-3 with TRBJ2-1; a weak D match, TRBD2 (5 bases). This CDR3 reads CASSQEIGFPGSSYNEQFF. CDR3 sequence (DNA): TGCGCCAGCAGCCAAGAAATTGGGTTTCCGGGGAGCTCCTACAATGAGCAGTTCTTC.